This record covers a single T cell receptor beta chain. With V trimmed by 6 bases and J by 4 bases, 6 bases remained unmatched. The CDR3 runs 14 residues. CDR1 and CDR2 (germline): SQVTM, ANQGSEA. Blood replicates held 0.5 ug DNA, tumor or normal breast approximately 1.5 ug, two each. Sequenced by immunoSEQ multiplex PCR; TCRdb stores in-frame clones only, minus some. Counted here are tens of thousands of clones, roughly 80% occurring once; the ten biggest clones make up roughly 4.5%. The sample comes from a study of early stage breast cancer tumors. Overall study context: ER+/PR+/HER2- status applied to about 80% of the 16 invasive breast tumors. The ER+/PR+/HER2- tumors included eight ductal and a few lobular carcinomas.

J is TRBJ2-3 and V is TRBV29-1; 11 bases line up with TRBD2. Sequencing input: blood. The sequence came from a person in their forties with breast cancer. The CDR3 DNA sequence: TGCAGCGTGACTAGCGGGAATTTAGCAGATACGCAGTATTTT. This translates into CSVTSGNLADTQYF.